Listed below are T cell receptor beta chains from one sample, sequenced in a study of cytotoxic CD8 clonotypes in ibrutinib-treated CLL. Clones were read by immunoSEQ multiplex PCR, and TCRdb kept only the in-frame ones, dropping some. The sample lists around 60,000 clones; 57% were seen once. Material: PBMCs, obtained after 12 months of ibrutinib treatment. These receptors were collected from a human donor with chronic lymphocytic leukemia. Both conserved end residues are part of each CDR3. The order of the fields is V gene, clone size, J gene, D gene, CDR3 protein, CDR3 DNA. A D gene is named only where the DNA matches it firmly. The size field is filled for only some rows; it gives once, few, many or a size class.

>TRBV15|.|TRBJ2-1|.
CATKRGRYNEQFF
TGTGCCACTAAACGAGGGAGGTACAATGAGCAGTTCTTC
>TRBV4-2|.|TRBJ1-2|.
CASSQDPFDTRNYGYTF
TGTGCCAGCAGCCAAGATCCCTTTGACACACGTAACTATGGCTACACCTTC
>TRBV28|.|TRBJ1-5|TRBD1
CASSFRGGRTGLGQPQHF
TGTGCCAGCAGTTTCCGAGGGGGTAGGACAGGGCTGGGTCAGCCCCAGCATTTT
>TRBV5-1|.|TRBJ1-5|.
CASSLEGKGSAQHF
TGCGCCAGCAGCTTGGAAGGGAAGGGATCAGCCCAGCATTTT
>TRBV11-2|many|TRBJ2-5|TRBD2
CASSLDRVAGEETQYF
TGTGCCAGCAGCTTAGATCGGGTAGCGGGAGAGGAGACCCAGTACTTC
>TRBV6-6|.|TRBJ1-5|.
CASSYPAQPQHF
TGTGCCAGCAGTTACCCTGCCCAGCCCCAGCATTTT
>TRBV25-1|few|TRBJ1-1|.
CASSIQGMNTEAFF
TGTGCCAGCAGCATTCAGGGGATGAACACTGAAGCTTTCTTT
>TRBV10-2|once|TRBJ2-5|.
CASSDLRETQYF
TGCGCCAGCAGTGACTTGAGGGAGACCCAGTACTTC
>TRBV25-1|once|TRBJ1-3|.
CASSYGFGNTIYF
TGTGCCAGCAGTTACGGGTTTGGAAACACCATATATTTT
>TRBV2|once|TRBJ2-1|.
CASGAEYTYNEQFF
TGTGCCAGCGGAGCGGAATACACATACAATGAGCAGTTCTTC
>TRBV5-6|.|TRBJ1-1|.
CASSPSGHYLTEAFF
TGTGCCAGCAGCCCCTCGGGACACTACCTTACTGAAGCTTTCTTT
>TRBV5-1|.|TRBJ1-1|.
CASSLYGPRDTEAFF
TGCGCCAGCAGCTTGTACGGGCCGAGGGACACTGAAGCTTTCTTT
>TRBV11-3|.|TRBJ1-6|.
CASSNYNSPLHF
TGTGCCAGCAGCAACTATAATTCACCCCTCCACTTT
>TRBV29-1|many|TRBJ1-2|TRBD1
CSVEERGTGINYGYTF
TGCAGCGTTGAAGAAAGGGGGACAGGAATTAACTATGGCTACACCTTC
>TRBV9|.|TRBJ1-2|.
CASSHGGGRDYGYTF
TGTGCCAGCAGCCACGGGGGTGGGCGAGACTATGGCTACACCTTC
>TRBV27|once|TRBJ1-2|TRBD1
CASSYQGAVWYGYTF
TGTGCCAGCAGCTATCAGGGGGCGGTGTGGTATGGCTACACCTTC
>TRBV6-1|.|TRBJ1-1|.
CASRSTLNTEAFF
TGTGCCAGCAGGAGCACTTTGAACACTGAAGCTTTCTTT
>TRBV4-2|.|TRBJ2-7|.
CASSPRQYEQYF
TGTGCCAGCAGCCCCAGGCAATACGAGCAGTACTTC
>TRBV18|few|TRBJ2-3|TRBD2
CASSLLGLADYTDTQYF
TGTGCCAGCTCACTCCTAGGACTAGCGGACTACACAGATACGCAGTATTTT
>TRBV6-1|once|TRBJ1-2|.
CASSTYREGGYTF
TGTGCCAGCAGTACATACAGGGAGGGCGGCTACACCTTC
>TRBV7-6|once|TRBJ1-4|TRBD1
CASSLSDRVNEKLFF
TGTGCCAGCAGCCTCTCCGACAGGGTCAATGAAAAACTGTTTTTT
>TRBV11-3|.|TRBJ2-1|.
CASSQGATKYNEQFF
TGTGCCAGCAGCCAAGGGGCGACCAAATACAATGAGCAGTTCTTC
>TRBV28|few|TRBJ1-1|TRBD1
CASSSLRTGEKNTEAFF
TGTGCCAGCAGTTCCCTACGGACAGGTGAGAAGAACACTGAAGCTTTCTTT
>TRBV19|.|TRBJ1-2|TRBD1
CASSPLLSGGAYGYTF
TGTGCCAGTAGCCCCCTCCTGTCAGGGGGCGCCTATGGCTACACCTTC
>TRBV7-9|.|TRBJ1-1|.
CASSLVSEAFF
TGTGCCAGCAGCTTAGTCAGTGAAGCTTTCTTT
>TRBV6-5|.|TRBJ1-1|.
CASSLTRMNTEAFF
TGTGCCAGCAGTCTAACAAGAATGAACACTGAAGCTTTCTTT
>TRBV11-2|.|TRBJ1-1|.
CASSFSTEAFF
TGTGCCAGCAGCTTCTCGACTGAAGCTTTCTTT
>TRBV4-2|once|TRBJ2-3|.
CASSQDGLRDTQYF
TGTGCCAGCAGCCAAGACGGTTTGAGAGATACGCAGTATTTT
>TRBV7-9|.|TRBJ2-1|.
CASSSTELGGYYYNEQFF
TGTGCCAGCAGCTCAACCGAGTTGGGGGGCTACTACTACAATGAGCAGTTCTTC
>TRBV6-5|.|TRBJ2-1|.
CASSYWGLQGNEQFF
TGTGCCAGCAGTTATTGGGGCCTCCAGGGCAATGAGCAGTTCTTC
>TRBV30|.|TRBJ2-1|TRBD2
CAWSRVQGGINEQFF
TGTGCCTGGAGTCGGGTCCAGGGAGGGATCAATGAGCAGTTCTTC
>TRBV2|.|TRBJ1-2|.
CASSGWGSRIEGYTF
TGTGCCAGCAGTGGATGGGGCTCTCGCATAGAAGGCTACACCTTC
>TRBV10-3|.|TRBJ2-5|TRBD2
CAISVERGQGTQYF
TGTGCCATCAGCGTCGAGCGGGGGCAGGGGACCCAGTACTTC
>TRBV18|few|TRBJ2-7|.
CASSPGAYEQYF
TGTGCCAGCTCACCAGGGGCCTACGAGCAGTACTTC
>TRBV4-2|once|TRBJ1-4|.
CASSQDWGRGDEKLFF
TGTGCCAGCAGCCAAGATTGGGGGCGAGGGGATGAAAAACTGTTTTTT
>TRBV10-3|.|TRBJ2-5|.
CAIGLSWETQYF
TGTGCCATCGGACTCAGTTGGGAGACCCAGTACTTC
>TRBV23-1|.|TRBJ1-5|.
CASSQSGGGGVSNQPQHF
TGCGCCAGCAGTCAATCGGGTGGAGGGGGGGTGAGCAATCAGCCCCAGCATTTT
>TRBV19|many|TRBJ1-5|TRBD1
CASSIGGWTGQIDQPQHF
TGTGCCAGTAGTATTGGGGGATGGACAGGGCAAATCGATCAGCCCCAGCATTTT
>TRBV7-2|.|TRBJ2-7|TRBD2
CASSVTSGGSYEQYF
TGTGCCAGCAGCGTAACTAGCGGGGGCTCCTACGAGCAGTACTTC
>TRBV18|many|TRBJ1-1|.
CASSTGSNTEAFF
TGTGCCAGCTCGACCGGGTCGAACACTGAAGCTTTCTTT
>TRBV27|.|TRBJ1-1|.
CASSLYYPVNTEAFF
TGTGCCAGCAGTTTGTATTATCCAGTGAACACTGAAGCTTTCTTT
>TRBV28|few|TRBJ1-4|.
CASSYQVRQLFF
TGTGCCAGCAGTTACCAAGTGAGGCAACTGTTTTTT
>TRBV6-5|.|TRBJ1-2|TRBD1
CASKKGQGWGYTF
TGTGCCAGCAAAAAAGGACAGGGCTGGGGCTACACCTTC
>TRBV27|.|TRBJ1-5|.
CASSSPGLGNQPQHF
TGTGCCAGCAGTTCCCCAGGTCTGGGCAATCAGCCCCAGCATTTT
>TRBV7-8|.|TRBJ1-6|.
CASSSHLGGFRNSPLHF
TGTGCCAGCAGCTCCCACCTGGGGGGGTTCAGGAATTCACCCCTCCACTTT